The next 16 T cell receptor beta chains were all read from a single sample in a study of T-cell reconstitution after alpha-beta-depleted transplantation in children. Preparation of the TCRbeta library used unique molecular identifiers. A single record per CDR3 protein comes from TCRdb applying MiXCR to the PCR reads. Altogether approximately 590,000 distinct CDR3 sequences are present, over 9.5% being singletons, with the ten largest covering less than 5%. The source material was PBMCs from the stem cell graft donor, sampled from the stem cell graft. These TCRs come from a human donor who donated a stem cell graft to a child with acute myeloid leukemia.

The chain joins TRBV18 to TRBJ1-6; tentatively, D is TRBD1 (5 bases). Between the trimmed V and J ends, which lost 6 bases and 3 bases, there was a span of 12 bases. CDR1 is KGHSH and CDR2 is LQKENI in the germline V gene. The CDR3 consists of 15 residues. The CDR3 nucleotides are TGTGCCAGCTCGCTGACAGTCGACTATAATTCACCCCTCCACTTT. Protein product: CASSLTVDYNSPLHF.

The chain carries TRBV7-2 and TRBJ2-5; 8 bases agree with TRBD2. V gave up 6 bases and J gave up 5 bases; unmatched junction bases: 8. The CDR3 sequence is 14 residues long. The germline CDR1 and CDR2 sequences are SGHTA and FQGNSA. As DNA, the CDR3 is TGTGCCAGCAGTCCGGGGGGGGTGAGTGAGACCCAGTACTTC. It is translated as CASSPGGVSETQYF.

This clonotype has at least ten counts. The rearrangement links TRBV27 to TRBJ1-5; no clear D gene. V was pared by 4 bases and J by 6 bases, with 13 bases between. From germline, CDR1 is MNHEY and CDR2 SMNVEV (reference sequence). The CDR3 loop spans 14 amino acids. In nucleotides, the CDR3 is TGTGCCAGCAGTTCCTGGCAGGCCGGTCAGCCCCAGCATTTT. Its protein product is CASSSWQAGQPQHF.

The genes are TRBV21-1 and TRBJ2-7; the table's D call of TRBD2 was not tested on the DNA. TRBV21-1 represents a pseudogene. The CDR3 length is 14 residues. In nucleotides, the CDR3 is TGTGCCAGCAGCAAAGGGGGCCCACCCTACGAGCAGTACTTC. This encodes CASSKGGPPYEQYF.

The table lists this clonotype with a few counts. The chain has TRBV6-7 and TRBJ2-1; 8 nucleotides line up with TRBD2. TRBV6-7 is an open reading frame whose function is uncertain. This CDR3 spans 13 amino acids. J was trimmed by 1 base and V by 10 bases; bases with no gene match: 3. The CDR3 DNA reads TGTGCCATCCAGCGGGGGTCCTACAATGAGCAGTTCTTC. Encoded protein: CAIQRGSYNEQFF.

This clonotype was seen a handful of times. Here the CDR3 reads CASSLLSGRGYTDTQYF. CDR3 sequence (DNA): TGTGCCAGCAGCTTACTGAGCGGGAGAGGGTACACAGATACGCAGTATTTT. V is TRBV7-2 and J is TRBJ2-3; 8 bases map to TRBD2. Trimming took 2 bases from V and 2 from J; bases not matched to a gene: 9. The germline CDR1 and CDR2 sequences are SGHTA and FQGNSA. CDR3 length equals 17 residues.

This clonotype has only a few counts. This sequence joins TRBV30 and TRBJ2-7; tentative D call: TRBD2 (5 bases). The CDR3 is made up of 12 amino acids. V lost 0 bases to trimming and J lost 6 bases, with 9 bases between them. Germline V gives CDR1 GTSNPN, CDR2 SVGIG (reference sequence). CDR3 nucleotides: TGTGCCTGGAGTGTACTAGGTTTCGAGCAGTACTTC. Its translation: CAWSVLGFEQYF.

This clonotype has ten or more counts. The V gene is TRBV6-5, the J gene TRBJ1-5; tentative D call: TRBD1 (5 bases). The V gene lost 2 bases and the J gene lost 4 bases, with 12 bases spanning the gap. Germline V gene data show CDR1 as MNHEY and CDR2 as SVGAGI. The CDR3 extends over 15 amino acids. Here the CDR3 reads CASSYRDVLNQPQHF. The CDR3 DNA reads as TGTGCCAGCAGTTACCGGGACGTTCTTAATCAGCCCCAGCATTTT.

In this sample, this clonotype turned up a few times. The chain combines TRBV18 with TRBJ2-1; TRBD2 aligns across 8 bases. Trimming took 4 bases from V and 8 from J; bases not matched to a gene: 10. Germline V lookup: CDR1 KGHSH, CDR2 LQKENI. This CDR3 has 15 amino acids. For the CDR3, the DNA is TGTGCCAGCTCACTTCAAAGCGGGAGTCGCGATGAGCAGTTCTTC. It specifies CASSLQSGSRDEQFF.

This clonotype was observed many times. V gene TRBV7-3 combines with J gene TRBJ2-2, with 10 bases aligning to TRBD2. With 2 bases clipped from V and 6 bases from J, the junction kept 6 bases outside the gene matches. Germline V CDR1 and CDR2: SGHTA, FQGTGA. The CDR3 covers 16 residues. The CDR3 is CASSLGLAGVAGELFF. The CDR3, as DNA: TGTGCCAGCAGCTTAGGGCTAGCGGGAGTAGCCGGGGAGCTGTTTTTT.

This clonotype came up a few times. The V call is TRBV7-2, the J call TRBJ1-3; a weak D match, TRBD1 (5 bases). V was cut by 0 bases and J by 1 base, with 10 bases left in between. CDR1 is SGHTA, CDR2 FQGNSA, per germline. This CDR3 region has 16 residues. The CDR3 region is CASSLAATVSGNTIYF. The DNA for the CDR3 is TGTGCCAGCAGCTTAGCCGCGACAGTTTCTGGAAACACCATATATTTT.

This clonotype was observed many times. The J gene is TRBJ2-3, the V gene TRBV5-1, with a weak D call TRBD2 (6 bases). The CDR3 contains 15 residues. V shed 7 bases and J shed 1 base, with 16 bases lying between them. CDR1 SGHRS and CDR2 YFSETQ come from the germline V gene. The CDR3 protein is CASVSRGLGTDTQYF. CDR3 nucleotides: TGCGCCAGCGTCTCAAGGGGACTGGGCACAGATACGCAGTATTTT.

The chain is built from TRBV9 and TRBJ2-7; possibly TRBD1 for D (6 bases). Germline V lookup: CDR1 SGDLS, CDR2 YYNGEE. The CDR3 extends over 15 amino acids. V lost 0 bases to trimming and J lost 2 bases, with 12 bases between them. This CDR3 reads CASSVGPQGTYEQYF. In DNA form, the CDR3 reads TGTGCCAGCAGCGTAGGGCCGCAGGGGACCTACGAGCAGTACTTC.

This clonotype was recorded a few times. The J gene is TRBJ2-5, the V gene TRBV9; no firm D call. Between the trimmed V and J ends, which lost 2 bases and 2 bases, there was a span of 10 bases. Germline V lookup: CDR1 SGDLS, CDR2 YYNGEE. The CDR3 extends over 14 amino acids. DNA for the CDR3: TGTGCCAGCAGCGTTAGTCACATGCAAGAGACCCAGTACTTC. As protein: CASSVSHMQETQYF.

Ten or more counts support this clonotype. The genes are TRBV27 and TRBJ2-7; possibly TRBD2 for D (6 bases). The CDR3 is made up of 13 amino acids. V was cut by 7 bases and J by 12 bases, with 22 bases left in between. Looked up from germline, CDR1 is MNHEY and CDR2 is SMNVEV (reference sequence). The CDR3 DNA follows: TGTGCCAGCAATCGGCGGGACCAGACTGTACGGTACTTC. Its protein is CASNRRDQTVRYF.

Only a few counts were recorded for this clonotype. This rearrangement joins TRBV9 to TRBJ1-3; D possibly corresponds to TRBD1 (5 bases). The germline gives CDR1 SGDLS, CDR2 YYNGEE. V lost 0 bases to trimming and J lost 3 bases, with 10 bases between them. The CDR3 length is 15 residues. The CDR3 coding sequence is TGTGCCAGCAGCGTAGGAGGGGAGGTTGGAAACACCATATATTTT. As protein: CASSVGGEVGNTIYF.